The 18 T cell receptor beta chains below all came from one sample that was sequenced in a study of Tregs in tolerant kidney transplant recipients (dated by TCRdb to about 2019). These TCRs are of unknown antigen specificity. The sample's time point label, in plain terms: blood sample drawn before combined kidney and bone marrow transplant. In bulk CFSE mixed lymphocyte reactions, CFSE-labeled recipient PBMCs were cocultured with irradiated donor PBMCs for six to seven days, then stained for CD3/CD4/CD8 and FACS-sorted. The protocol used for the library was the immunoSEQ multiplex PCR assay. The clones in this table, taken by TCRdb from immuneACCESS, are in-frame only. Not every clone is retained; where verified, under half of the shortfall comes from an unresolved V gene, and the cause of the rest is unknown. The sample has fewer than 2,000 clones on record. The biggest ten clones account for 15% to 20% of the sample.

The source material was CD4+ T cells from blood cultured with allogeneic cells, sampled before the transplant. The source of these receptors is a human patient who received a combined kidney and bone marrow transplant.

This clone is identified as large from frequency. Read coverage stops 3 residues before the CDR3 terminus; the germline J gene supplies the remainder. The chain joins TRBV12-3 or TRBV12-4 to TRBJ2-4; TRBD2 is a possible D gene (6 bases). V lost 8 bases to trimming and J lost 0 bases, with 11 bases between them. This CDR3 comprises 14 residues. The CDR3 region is CASGYGGAKNIQYF. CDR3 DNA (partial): TGTGCCAGCGGATACGGGGGAGCCAAAAACATT.

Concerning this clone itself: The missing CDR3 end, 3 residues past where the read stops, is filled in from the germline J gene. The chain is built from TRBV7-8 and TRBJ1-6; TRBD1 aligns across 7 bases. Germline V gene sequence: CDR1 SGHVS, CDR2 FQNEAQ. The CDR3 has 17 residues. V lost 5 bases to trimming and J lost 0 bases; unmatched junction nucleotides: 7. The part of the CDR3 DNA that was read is TGTGCCAGCAGCCTCACTCCAGGGGGCTCCTATAATTCACCC. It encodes CASSLTPGGSYNSP. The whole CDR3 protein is CASSLTPGGSYNSPLHF.

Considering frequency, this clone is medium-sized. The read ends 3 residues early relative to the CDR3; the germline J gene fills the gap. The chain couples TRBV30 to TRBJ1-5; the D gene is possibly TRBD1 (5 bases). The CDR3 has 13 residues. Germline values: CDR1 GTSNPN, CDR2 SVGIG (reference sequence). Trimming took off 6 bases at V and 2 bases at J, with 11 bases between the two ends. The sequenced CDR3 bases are TGTGCCTGCCAGGGCCAAGGCAATCAGCCC. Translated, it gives CACQGQGNQP. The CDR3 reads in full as CACQGQGNQPQHF.

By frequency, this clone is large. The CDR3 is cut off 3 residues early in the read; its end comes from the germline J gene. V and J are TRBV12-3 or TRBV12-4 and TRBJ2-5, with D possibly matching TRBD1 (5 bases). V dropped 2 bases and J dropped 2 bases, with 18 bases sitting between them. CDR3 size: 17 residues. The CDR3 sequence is CASSLSGINAMQETQYF. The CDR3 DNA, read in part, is TGTGCCAGCAGTTTATCAGGGATCAACGCAATGCAAGAGACC.

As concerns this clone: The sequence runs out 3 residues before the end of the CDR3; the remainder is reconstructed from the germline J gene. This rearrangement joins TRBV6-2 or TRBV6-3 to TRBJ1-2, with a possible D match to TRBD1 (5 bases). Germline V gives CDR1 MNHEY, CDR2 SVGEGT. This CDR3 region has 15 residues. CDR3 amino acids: CASGTSGRGIYDYTF. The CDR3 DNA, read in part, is TGTGCCAGCGGGACTAGCGGGAGGGGTATCTACGAC.

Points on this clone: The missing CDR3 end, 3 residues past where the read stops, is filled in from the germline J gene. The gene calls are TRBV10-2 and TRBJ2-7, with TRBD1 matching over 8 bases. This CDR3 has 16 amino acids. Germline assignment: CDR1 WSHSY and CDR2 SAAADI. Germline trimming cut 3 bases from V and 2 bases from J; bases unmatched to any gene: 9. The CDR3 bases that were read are TGCGCCAGCAGTGACGGCGGGACAGGTACCCCCTACGAG. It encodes CASSDGGTGTPYE. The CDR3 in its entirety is CASSDGGTGTPYEQYF.

The CDR3 bases that were read are TGCGCCAGCAGCTTGGGCGGGACAGCCGACACTGAA. Encoded protein: CASSLGGTADTE. The full CDR3 protein is CASSLGGTADTEAFF. V and J are TRBV5-1 and TRBJ1-1, with 7 bases lining up with TRBD1. The read stops 3 residues short of the end of the CDR3; the missing end is completed from the germline J gene. The germline CDR1 and CDR2 sequences are SGHRS and YFSETQ. This CDR3 is 15 amino acids long. V lost 0 bases to trimming and J lost 3 bases; unmatched junction nucleotides: 5.

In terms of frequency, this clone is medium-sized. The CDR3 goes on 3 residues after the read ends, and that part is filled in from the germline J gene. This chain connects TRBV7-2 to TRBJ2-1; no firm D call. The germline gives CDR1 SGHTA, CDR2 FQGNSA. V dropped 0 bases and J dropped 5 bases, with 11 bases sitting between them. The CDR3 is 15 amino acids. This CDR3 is CASSLATTRHNEQFF. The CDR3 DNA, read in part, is TGTGCCAGCAGCTTAGCTACGACTCGGCACAATGAG.

CDR3 in amino acids: CASSLISGTQYF. Partial CDR3 DNA: TGTGCCAGCAGTTTAATATCAGGGACC. The chain recombines TRBV12-3 or TRBV12-4 with TRBJ2-5; D not resolved. The read is 3 residues too short to cover the CDR3 end, so that end is filled in from the germline J gene. CDR3 length: 12 amino acids. The V gene lost 2 bases and the J gene lost 7 bases, with 8 bases spanning the gap.

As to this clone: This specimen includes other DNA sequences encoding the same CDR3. The CDR3 DNA, read in part, is TGTGCCAGCATTACAGCGGGGGGGCGAGGAAATGAG. Translating it yields CASITAGGRGNE. The entire CDR3 sequence reads CASITAGGRGNEQFF. The chain links TRBV2 to TRBJ2-1, with 10 bases matching TRBD2. Read data end 3 residues before the CDR3 end; the end is taken from the germline J gene. Per germline, CDR1 SNHLY and CDR2 FYNNEI. V lost 7 bases and J lost 7; bases outside the gene matches: 10. The CDR3 has 15 residues.

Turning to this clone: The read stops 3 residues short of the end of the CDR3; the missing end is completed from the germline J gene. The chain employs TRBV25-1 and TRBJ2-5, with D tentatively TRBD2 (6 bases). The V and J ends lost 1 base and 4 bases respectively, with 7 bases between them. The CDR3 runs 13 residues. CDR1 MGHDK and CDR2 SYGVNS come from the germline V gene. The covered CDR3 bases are TGTGCCAGCAGTGAATCGGGGGTAGAGACC. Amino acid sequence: CASSESGVET. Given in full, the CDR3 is CASSESGVETQYF.

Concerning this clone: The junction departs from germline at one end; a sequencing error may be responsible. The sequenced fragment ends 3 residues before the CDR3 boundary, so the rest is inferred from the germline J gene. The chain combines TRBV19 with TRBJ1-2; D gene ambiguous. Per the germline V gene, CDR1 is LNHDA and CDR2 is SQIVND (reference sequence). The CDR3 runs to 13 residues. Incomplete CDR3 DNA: TGTGCCAGTAGTCCCATCGGAGGGTATGAC. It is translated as CASSPIGGYD. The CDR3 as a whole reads CASSPIGGYDYTF. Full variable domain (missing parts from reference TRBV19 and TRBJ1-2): DGGITQSPKYLFRKEGQNVTLSCEQNLNHDAMYWYRQDPGQGLRLIYYSQIVNDFQKGDIAEGYSVSREKKESFPLTVTSAQKNPTAFYLCASSPIGGYDYTFGSGTRLTVV.

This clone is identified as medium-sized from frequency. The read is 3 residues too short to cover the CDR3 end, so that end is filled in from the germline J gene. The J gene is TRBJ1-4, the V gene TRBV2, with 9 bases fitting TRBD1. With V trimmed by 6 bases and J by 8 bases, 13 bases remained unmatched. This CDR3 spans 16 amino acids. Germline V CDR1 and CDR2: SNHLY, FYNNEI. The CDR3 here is CASSRTKQGAREKLFF. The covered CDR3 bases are TGTGCCAGCAGCCGTACGAAACAGGGGGCGAGAGAAAAA.

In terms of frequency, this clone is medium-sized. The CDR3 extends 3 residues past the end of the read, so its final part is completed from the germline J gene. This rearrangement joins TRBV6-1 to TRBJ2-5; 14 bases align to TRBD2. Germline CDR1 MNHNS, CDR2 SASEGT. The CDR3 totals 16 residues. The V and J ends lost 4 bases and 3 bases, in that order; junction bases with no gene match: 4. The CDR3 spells CASSARTSGGKETQYF. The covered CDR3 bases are TGTGCCAGCAGTGCCCGGACTAGCGGGGGGAAAGAGACC.

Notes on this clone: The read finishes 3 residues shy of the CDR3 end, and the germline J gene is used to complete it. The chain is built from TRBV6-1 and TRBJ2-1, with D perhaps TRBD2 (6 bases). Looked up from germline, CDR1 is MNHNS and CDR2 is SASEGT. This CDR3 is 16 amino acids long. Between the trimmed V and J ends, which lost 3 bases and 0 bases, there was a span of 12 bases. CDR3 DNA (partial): TGTGCCAGCAGTGATCGGAGGGGCAGCTCCTACAATGAG. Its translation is CASSDRRGSSYNE. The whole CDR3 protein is CASSDRRGSSYNEQFF.

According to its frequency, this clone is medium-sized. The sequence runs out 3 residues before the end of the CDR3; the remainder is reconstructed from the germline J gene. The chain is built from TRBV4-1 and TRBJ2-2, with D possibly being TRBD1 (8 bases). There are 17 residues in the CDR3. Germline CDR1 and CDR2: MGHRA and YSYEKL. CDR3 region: CASSHEDRYRGGEKLFF. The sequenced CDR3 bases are TGCGCCAGCAGCCATGAAGATCGTTACAGGGGGGGCGAAAAG.

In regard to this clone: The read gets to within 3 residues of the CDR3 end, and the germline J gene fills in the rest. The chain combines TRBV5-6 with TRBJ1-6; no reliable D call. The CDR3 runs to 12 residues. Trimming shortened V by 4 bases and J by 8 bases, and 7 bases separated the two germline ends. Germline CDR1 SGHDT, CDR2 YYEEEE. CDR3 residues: CASSQTYSPLHF. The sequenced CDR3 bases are TGTGCCAGCAGCCAAACTTATTCACCC.

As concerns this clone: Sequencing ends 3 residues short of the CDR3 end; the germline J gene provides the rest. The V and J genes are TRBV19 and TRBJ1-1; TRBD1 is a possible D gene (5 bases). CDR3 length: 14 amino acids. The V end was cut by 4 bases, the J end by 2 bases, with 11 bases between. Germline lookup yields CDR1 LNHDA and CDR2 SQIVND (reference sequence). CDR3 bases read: TGTGCCAGTAGTACCCTCAGGGATAACACTGAA. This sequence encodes CASSTLRDNTE. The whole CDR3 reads CASSTLRDNTEAFF.